A few counts support the clone carrying this T cell receptor beta chain. Graves' hyperthyroidism is called stable when ophthalmopathy does not progress within 18 months. Together with thyroid ultrasound, orbital computed tomography, serum thyroxine and TRAb, clinical symptoms were used for diagnoses. Source material for PBMCs was about 11 ml fresh peripheral blood. Amplified regions were TCR beta CDR3 sequences from RNA transcripts. First-round RT-PCR targeting the TCR CDR3 was performed with the HTBI primer set. One entry per CDR3 protein, called by TCRdb with MiXCR from the multiplex PCR reads. Found here are about 700,000 distinct CDR3 sequences, around 13% of them singletons; the top ten hold roughly 10%. The record originates from a study of T cells in Graves' hyperthyroidism and ophthalmopathy. Material: blood. The clonotype originates from a woman under 30 with Graves' hyperthyroidism.

Here the CDR3 DNA reads TGTGCCAGCAGTTCACTAGCGGGAGATTTGGTTGACGAGCAGTACTTC. This codes for CASSSLAGDLVDEQYF. The chain has TRBV12-3 or TRBV12-4 and TRBJ2-7; 11 bases map to TRBD2. This CDR3 comprises 16 residues. Trimming cost V 4 bases and J 5 bases; bases outside gene matches: 10.